A single T cell receptor (beta chain) is shown here with its context. Its cognate antigen has yet to be identified. No quality values exist for individual bases; no much larger clone is one base distant. This record comes from a study of control samples from healthy donors and cancer patients (dated by TCRdb to the early 2020s). Receptors were amplified or captured by the immunoSEQ multiplex PCR assay. TCRdb retrieved this table from immuneACCESS and kept in-frame rearrangements only. Not all clones are present; in checked studies, unresolved V genes account for under half, and no reason is known for the remainder. The table for this sample lists tens of thousands of clones; more than 75% of them were counted only once. The ten largest clones add up to roughly 8.8% of the sample. This TCR came from a woman aged 60-70 years with head and neck cancer. Sequenced material: PBMCs.

The CDR3 is CASSQDGTYGYTF. The nucleotide sequence is TGTGCCAGCAGTCAGGACGGAACCTATGGCTACACCTTC. This sequence uses TRBV27 and TRBJ1-2; no confident D gene assignment can be made. Relative to germline, V is 5 bases shorter and J is 4 bases shorter, with 11 bases between their ends. The CDR1 and CDR2 encoded by the germline V gene (reference sequence) are MNHEY and SMNVEV. The CDR3 holds 13 amino acids from the cysteine to the phenylalanine. The only DNA kept is the CDR3, 39 bases in frame from the first base.